The entry below describes one TCR beta chain. Its specificity is not known. Repertoires were generated with immunoSEQ multiplex PCR, while TCRdb's copy carries only in-frame clones and drops some. The table records under 2.5 million clones, 85% to 95% of them present only once. CDR3 length equals 14 residues. V was pared by 3 bases and J by 3 bases, with 10 bases between. The germline V gene encodes CDR1 SNHLY and CDR2 FYNNEI. This sample is drawn from a study of shared clonotypes between healthy human individuals. A split of CD4+ cells into CD45RA+ naive and CD45RA-negative memory subsets was performed. Whole-study findings and limits: Clonotype sharing across several donors was observed for around 5% of naive CD4 clonotypes. Naive subsets tended to show greater estimated richness than memory subsets.

Specimen: naive CD4+ T cells from PBMCs. Noted subset: CD45RA+ positively selected. This receptor was identified in a man between 18 and 29 years old in good health. Some clones in this sample may be carry-over from other donors' samples. The chain couples TRBV2 to TRBJ2-3; no reliable D call. CDR3 sequence: CASSESATTDTQYF. The CDR3 DNA follows: TGTGCCAGCAGTGAGAGCGCCACAACAGATACGCAGTATTTT.